These 11 T cell receptor beta chains originate from one sample sequenced in a study of shared clonotypes between healthy human individuals. Data came from immunoSEQ multiplex PCR; TCRdb stores just in-frame clones and leaves some out. Altogether over 2 million clones are present, roughly 92% being singletons, with the ten largest covering about 0.41%. Sequencing used naive CD4+ T cells from PBMCs. Subset denoted: CD45RA+ positively selected. The origin of the receptors is a man aged 18 to 29 in good health. Some clones in this sample may be carry-over from other donors' samples.

The chain has TRBV29-1 and TRBJ1-2; D gene unclear. Trimming shortened V by 4 bases and J by 3 bases, and 15 bases separated the two germline ends. CDR3 length equals 14 residues. CDR1 is SQVTM, CDR2 ANQGSEA, per germline. CDR3 amino acids: CSVGKVFSDYGYTF. The CDR3 coding sequence is TGCAGCGTTGGAAAGGTGTTTTCCGACTATGGCTACACCTTC.

As DNA, the CDR3 is TGTGCCACAAAAGAACAGGGATATCAGCCCCAGCATTTT. This translates into CATKEQGYQPQHF. The chain is built from TRBV28 and TRBJ1-5; a weak D match, TRBD1 (6 bases). With 10 bases removed from V and 5 bases from J, the gap between germline ends came to 15 bases. Germline CDR1 MDHEN, CDR2 SYDVKM. The CDR3 is made up of 13 amino acids.

The chain recombines TRBV7-9 with TRBJ2-2; D may be TRBD1 (6 bases). Germline CDR1 and CDR2: SEHNR and FQNEAQ (reference sequence). V was clipped by 6 bases and J by 1 base, with 18 bases between them. This CDR3 comprises 17 residues. CDR3 coding DNA: TGTGCCAGCAGGGGCGGACAGAATAATATGAACACCGGGGAGCTGTTTTTT. Translating gives CASRGGQNNMNTGELFF. Drawing the rest from reference TRBV7-9 and TRBJ2-2, the complete variable domain is DTGVSQNPRHKITKRGQNVTFRCDPISEHNRLYWYRQTLGQGPEFLTYFQNEAQLEKSRLLSDRFSAERPKGSFSTLEIQRTEQGDSAMYLCASRGGQNNMNTGELFFGEGSRLTVL.

This chain connects TRBV28 to TRBJ2-6; a weak D match, TRBD1 (5 bases). Trimming cost V 8 bases and J 0 bases, with 8 bases left between them. The length of the CDR3 is 14 residues. Germline V gene lookup returns CDR1 MDHEN and CDR2 SYDVKM. The CDR3 protein is CASDSYSGANVLTF. CDR3 nucleotides: TGTGCCAGCGACAGCTACTCTGGGGCCAACGTCCTGACTTTC.

This clone showed up just a few times. This chain links TRBV7-2 with TRBJ1-1; no firm D call. CDR1 is SGHTA, CDR2 FQGNSA, per germline. CDR3 length equals 15 residues. V lost 3 bases to trimming and J lost 0 bases, with 11 bases between them. The CDR3, as DNA: TGTGCCAGCAGCTTGTCCGGGGTTTTGAACACTGAAGCTTTCTTT. It specifies CASSLSGVLNTEAFF.

The chain is built from TRBV6-5 and TRBJ1-4, with D hard to call. V was shortened by 2 bases and J by 8 bases, with 12 bases between the two germline ends. This CDR3 is built from 14 residues. The germline CDR1 and CDR2 sequences are MNHEY and SVGAGI. The CDR3: CASSYVAGWEKLFF. For the CDR3, the DNA is TGTGCCAGCAGTTACGTCGCCGGGTGGGAAAAACTGTTTTTT.

This chain joins TRBV6-1 and TRBJ2-4, with TRBD1 identical over 7 bases. This CDR3 has 15 amino acids. Germline-derived CDR1 and CDR2 are MNHNS and SASEGT. The V and J ends lost 4 bases and 9 bases, in that order; junction bases with no gene match: 12. The CDR3 protein is CASSALRTGTAIQYF. The CDR3 region has the DNA TGTGCCAGCAGTGCCCTACGAACAGGGACAGCCATTCAGTACTTC.

CDR3 nucleotides: TGTGCCAGCCCCCGGACAGAAAACACTGAAGCTTTCTTT. It is translated as CASPRTENTEAFF. The gene calls are TRBV6-6 and TRBJ1-1, with a possible D match to TRBD1 (6 bases). Trimming took 8 bases from V and 2 from J, leaving 12 bases between them. The CDR3 is 13 residues long. The germline V gene encodes CDR1 MNHNY and CDR2 SVGAGI (reference sequence).

The CDR3 nucleotides are TGTGCCATCAGAGCCGACTCGTACACAGATACGCAGTATTTT. It translates to CAIRADSYTDTQYF. The chain joins TRBV10-3 to TRBJ2-3; D not certain. Germline assignment: CDR1 ENHRY and CDR2 SYGVKD. The CDR3 spans 14 residues. Between the trimmed V and J ends, which lost 6 bases and 2 bases, there was a span of 12 bases.

The chain employs TRBV7-9 and TRBJ1-1; D is unclear. The CDR3 runs 11 residues. V lost 5 bases, J lost 5 bases, and 6 bases lay in between. The germline V gene has CDR1 SEHNR and CDR2 FQNEAQ (reference sequence). The CDR3 bases are TGTGCCAGCAGCATATTAACTGAAGCTTTCTTT. Translated, it gives CASSILTEAFF.

Details on this clone: The same CDR3 can be traced to other DNA sequences in this sample. The rearrangement joins TRBV10-3 to TRBJ2-3, with 9 nucleotides matching TRBD1. Germline CDR1 reads ENHRY; CDR2 reads SYGVKD. This CDR3 spans 15 amino acids. V shed 4 bases, J shed 1 base, and the junction held 3 bases outside the gene matches. For the CDR3, the DNA is TGTGCCATCAGTGGGGGGGACAGGGGCACAGATACGCAGTATTTT. Amino acid sequence: CAISGGDRGTDTQYF.